This TCR beta chain was found in a study of CD4 T cells in relation to SARS-CoV-2 and coronaviruses. At the level of the study: Negative control cultures got HIV-1 Nef peptides or no peptide.

Before the COVID-19 pandemic, during about 2010-2018, CD4+ T cells were taken from unexposed donors. Isolation of CD4+ T cells took place after less than 13 days in culture. Cells permitting, SARS-CoV-2 S/N and four cold-coronavirus spikes were tested on unexposed-donor CD4+ T cells. The CDR3 runs to 14 residues. Germline CDR1 reads LGHNA; CDR2 reads YNFKEQ. V trimming: 0 bases; J trimming: 10 bases; junction bases outside the gene matches: 9. Profiled with immunoSEQ multiplex PCR; TCRdb holds only in-frame clones, not every one. The sample records fewer than 20,000 clones, 70% to 75% being singletons. On this clone: The antigen remains undetermined.

The rearrangement links TRBV4-2 to TRBJ2-7; 7 positions match TRBD2. The receptor was derived from a human donor in good health. The sample comprised CD4+ T cells from PBMCs, cultured in vitro. In nucleotides, the CDR3 is TGTGCCAGCAGCCAAGATCTGAGGGACTATGAACAGTACTTC. It is translated as CASSQDLRDYEQYF.